A few counts support the clone carrying this TCR beta chain. V was shortened by 3 bases and J by 1 base, with 6 bases between the two germline ends. The germline V gene encodes CDR1 SGHTA and CDR2 FQGTGA. The CDR3 is made up of 13 amino acids. This entry comes from a study of T cells in Graves' hyperthyroidism and ophthalmopathy. The source material, RNA transcripts, was used to amplify TCR beta CDR3 regions. First-round RT-PCR with HTBI primers amplified the TCR CDR3 region. Each CDR3 protein gets one entry after TCRdb re-called the multiplex PCR reads with MiXCR. Of about 210,000 distinct CDR3 sequences in the sample, about a sixth are singletons; the top ten hold 50%.

The V call is TRBV7-3, the J call TRBJ1-1, with unresolved D. The sample taken for sequencing was blood. The clonotype was recovered from a man between 45 and 60 years old with Graves' hyperthyroidism. The CDR3 bases are TGTGCCAGCAGCTTCGGATGGAACACTGAAGCTTTCTTT. Translated: CASSFGWNTEAFF.